This entry lists 17 T cell receptor beta chains sequenced from one sample in a study of T cell responses to AZD1222 COVID-19 vaccine. TCRdb keeps only in-frame clones here, not all; method: immunoSEQ multiplex PCR. The sample has roughly 100,000 clones, roughly 91% seen once. Specimen: peripheral blood, collected 28 days after the second AZD1222 dose. Every receptor here comes from an adult who received the AZD1222 COVID-19 vaccine.

The chain combines TRBV7-2 with TRBJ2-7; TRBD1 matches at 7 bases. CDR3 length: 14 residues. The ends lost 2 bases at V and 2 bases at J; junction bases unmatched: 3. The germline V gene encodes CDR1 SGHTA and CDR2 FQGNSA. The CDR3 here is CASSLFQGAYEQYF. The CDR3 DNA reads as TGTGCCAGCAGCTTATTCCAGGGGGCCTACGAGCAGTACTTC.

This sequence joins TRBV2 and TRBJ1-2; D perhaps matches TRBD1 (6 bases). The CDR3 has 15 amino acids. Trimming pared 6 bases from V and 7 bases from J, leaving 21 bases between. Germline values: CDR1 SNHLY, CDR2 FYNNEI. CDR3 protein: CASSSSPRGASGYTF. The CDR3 DNA reads TGTGCCAGCAGCAGCTCCCCCCGGGGGGCGAGTGGCTACACCTTC.

The CDR3 DNA follows: TGTGCCAGCAGCTTAGGGTGGGCCGAAGATCAGCCCCAGCATTTT. Amino acid sequence: CASSLGWAEDQPQHF. The chain employs TRBV7-8 and TRBJ1-5; D unclear. The V and J ends lost 1 base and 5 bases respectively, with 12 bases between them. From germline, CDR1 is SGHVS and CDR2 FQNEAQ. This CDR3 contains 15 residues.

V gene TRBV11-1 combines with J gene TRBJ2-1, with TRBD2 matching over 13 bases. The germline V gene has CDR1 SGHAT and CDR2 FQDESV (reference sequence). V gave up 0 bases and J gave up 8 bases; unmatched junction bases: 4. The length of the CDR3 is 16 residues. Written as DNA, the CDR3 is TGTGCCAGCAGCTTAGCCGGGACTAGCGGGGTGGATGAGCAGTTCTTC. As protein: CASSLAGTSGVDEQFF.

The chain has TRBV7-3 and TRBJ1-6; 8 nucleotides line up with TRBD1. V lost 5 bases and J lost 7; bases outside the gene matches: 4. This CDR3 region has 14 residues. Germline V CDR1 and CDR2: SGHTA, FQGTGA. The CDR3 spells CASSEGQVNSPLHF. DNA of the CDR3: TGTGCCAGCAGCGAGGGACAGGTGAATTCACCCCTCCACTTT.

The chain combines TRBV7-3 with TRBJ2-2; 11 positions agree with TRBD1. J gave up 4 bases and V 4 bases, and 5 bases lay outside the gene matches. Germline assignment: CDR1 SGHTA and CDR2 FQGTGA. The CDR3 contains 16 residues. CDR3 sequence reads: CASSSPGTGGTGELFF. CDR3 nucleotide sequence: TGTGCCAGCAGCTCCCCCGGGACAGGGGGCACCGGGGAGCTGTTTTTT.

V usage is TRBV7-8 and J usage is TRBJ1-5, with D uncertain. V was shortened by 0 bases and J by 2 bases, with 5 bases between the two germline ends. This CDR3 has 14 amino acids. Germline assignment: CDR1 SGHVS and CDR2 FQNEAQ. As DNA, the CDR3 is TGTGCCAGCAGCTTAGCGGCTCGCAATCAGCCCCAGCATTTT. Its protein is CASSLAARNQPQHF.

V usage is TRBV5-1 and J usage is TRBJ2-2; D ambiguous. The CDR3 runs to 14 residues. The V gene's germline CDR1 is SGHRS and CDR2 YFSETQ. The V and J ends lost 1 base and 4 bases respectively, with 8 bases between them. The CDR3, as DNA: TGCGCCAGCAGCTTGTTCAAAACCACCGGGGAGCTGTTTTTT. Translation gives CASSLFKTTGELFF.

This sequence joins TRBV29-1 and TRBJ1-2; D is undetermined. The CDR3 covers 12 residues. Germline V gene lookup returns CDR1 SQVTM and CDR2 ANQGSEA. The V gene lost 4 bases and the J gene lost 4 bases, with 10 bases spanning the gap. Here the CDR3 reads CSVVWSFYGYTF. DNA for the CDR3: TGCAGCGTTGTTTGGTCCTTCTATGGCTACACCTTC.

This sequence joins TRBV6-5 and TRBJ1-4; D ambiguous. This CDR3 has 14 amino acids. The ends were cut back, 6 bases at V and 6 bases at J, with 14 bases in the middle. Germline-derived CDR1 and CDR2 are MNHEY and SVGAGI. CDR3 DNA sequence: TGTGCCAGCAGAGACACGGGATGGGATGAAAAACTGTTTTTT. Translating it yields CASRDTGWDEKLFF.

The chain joins TRBV4-3 to TRBJ2-2; the D gene is possibly TRBD2 (7 bases). The CDR3 sequence is 17 residues long. V was shortened by 0 bases and J by 8 bases, with 19 bases between the two germline ends. Looked up from germline, CDR1 is LGHNA and CDR2 is YSLEER. This CDR3 reads CASSQDFRGAVPGELFF. CDR3 sequence (DNA): TGCGCCAGCAGCCAAGATTTTCGGGGGGCTGTCCCTGGGGAGCTGTTTTTT.

The rearrangement joins TRBV28 to TRBJ1-5, with D perhaps TRBD1 (5 bases). The germline V gene encodes CDR1 MDHEN and CDR2 SYDVKM. The V end lost 6 bases, the J end lost 3 bases, and 15 bases lay between the germline ends. The CDR3 has 15 amino acids. As DNA, the CDR3 is TGTGCCAGCAGGCGAACCGGGGGGTCCAATCAGCCCCAGCATTTT. Its translation: CASRRTGGSNQPQHF.

This chain uses TRBV14 with TRBJ2-7, with TRBD1 matching 8 bases. Unmatched junction bases numbered 10, after V lost 0 bases and J lost 6 bases. The CDR3 contains 16 residues. CDR1 and CDR2 from the germline V gene are SGHDN and FVKESK. CDR3 coding DNA: TGTGCCAGCAGCCAAGATTTTCCCCCGACAGGGGCCGAGCAGTACTTC. Amino acid sequence: CASSQDFPPTGAEQYF.

The chain has TRBV5-6 and TRBJ2-6; perhaps TRBD1 as D (5 bases). The germline V gene encodes CDR1 SGHDT and CDR2 YYEEEE. V was trimmed by 1 base and J by 0 bases, leaving 8 bases between them. CDR3 length equals 16 residues. The CDR3 loop reads CASSLTGFSGANVLTF. CDR3 DNA sequence: TGTGCCAGCAGCTTGACAGGCTTCTCTGGGGCCAACGTCCTGACTTTC.

This chain connects TRBV5-8 to TRBJ1-2; tentative D call: TRBD1 (5 bases). Trimming took off 4 bases at V and 2 bases at J, with 9 bases between the two ends. CDR3 length: 13 residues. Germline loops: CDR1 SGHTS, CDR2 YDEGEE. The CDR3 nucleotides are TGTGCCAGCAGCCGAAGGGGCAACTATGGCTACACCTTC. As protein: CASSRRGNYGYTF. The entire variable domain, with the rest obtained from reference TRBV5-8 and TRBJ1-2, is as follows: EAGVTQSPTHLIKTRGQQATLRCSPISGHTSVYWYQQALGLGLQFLLWYDEGEERNRGNFPPRFSGRQFPNYSSELNVNALELEDSALYLCASSRRGNYGYTFGSGTRLTVV.

This chain uses TRBV5-6 with TRBJ2-7; D is uncertain. The CDR3 loop spans 16 amino acids. V was shortened by 2 bases and J by 3 bases, with 18 bases between the two germline ends. CDR1 is SGHDT and CDR2 is YYEEEE in the germline V gene. This chain's CDR3 is CASSFTSRRVGYEQYF. Here the CDR3 DNA reads TGTGCCAGCAGCTTCACCAGTCGTCGGGTAGGCTACGAGCAGTACTTC.

V gene TRBV7-2 combines with J gene TRBJ1-4; no clear D gene. Deletions cut 2 bases from V and 8 bases from J, with 24 bases between. CDR3 length equals 18 residues. Germline values: CDR1 SGHTA, CDR2 FQGNSA. This chain's CDR3 is CASSLRAPGLIEKEKLFF. CDR3 bases: TGTGCCAGCAGCTTACGGGCCCCTGGGCTAATCGAAAAGGAAAAACTGTTTTTT. The variable domain in full, with the rest retrieved from reference TRBV7-2 and TRBJ1-4, is GAGVSQSPSNKVTEKGKDVELRCDPISGHTALYWYRQSLGQGLEFLIYFQGNSAPDKSGLPSDRFSAERTGGSVSTLTIQRTQQEDSAVYLCASSLRAPGLIEKEKLFFGSGTQLSVL.